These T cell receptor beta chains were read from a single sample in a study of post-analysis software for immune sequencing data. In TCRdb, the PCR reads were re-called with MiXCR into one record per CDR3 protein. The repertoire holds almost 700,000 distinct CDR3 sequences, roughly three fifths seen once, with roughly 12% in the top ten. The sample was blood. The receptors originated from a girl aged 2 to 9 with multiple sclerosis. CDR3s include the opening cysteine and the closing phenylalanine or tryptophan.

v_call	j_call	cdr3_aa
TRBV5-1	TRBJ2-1	CASSLARDRVYNEQFF
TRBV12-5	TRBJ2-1	CASGFWTSGRNEQFF
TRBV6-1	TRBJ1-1	CASSGDRGSAEAFF
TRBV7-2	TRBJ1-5	CASSLVAGTGSNQPQHF
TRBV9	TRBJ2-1	CASSVGSGDEQFF
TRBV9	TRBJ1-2	CASSAGTAPNYGYTF
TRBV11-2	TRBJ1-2	CASSLMRWPGQGNYGYTF
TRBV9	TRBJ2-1	CASSQAVSYNEQFF
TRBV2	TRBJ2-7	CASSEGVYEQYF
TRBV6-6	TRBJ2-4	CAISTGTVNIQYF
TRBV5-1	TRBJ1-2	CASSPSVTGNYGYTF
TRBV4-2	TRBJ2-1	CASSQGTSGSWGEQFF
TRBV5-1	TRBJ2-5	CASSPTSGQETQYF
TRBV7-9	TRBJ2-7	CAGSPQDSYEQYF
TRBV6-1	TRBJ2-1	CASGARTGTEQFF
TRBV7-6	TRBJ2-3	CASSLVLGRVATDTQYF
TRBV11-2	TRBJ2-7	CASSWGGTVAYEQYF
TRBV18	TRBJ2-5	CASSPPAAETQYF
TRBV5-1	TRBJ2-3	CASSEHPTRGQGDAQYF
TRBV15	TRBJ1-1	CATSRDRGVATEAFF
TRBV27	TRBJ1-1	CASSLKARLAGNTEAFF
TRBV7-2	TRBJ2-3	CASSLASSGRDTQYF
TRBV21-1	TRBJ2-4	CASSKAARPIKNIQYF
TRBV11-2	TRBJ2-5	CASSLDRISQETQYF
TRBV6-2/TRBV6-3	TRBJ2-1	CASSYSKRYNEQFF
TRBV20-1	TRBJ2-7	CSARSGNSYEQYF
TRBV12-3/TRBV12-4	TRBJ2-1	CASSLTGNVPNNEQFF
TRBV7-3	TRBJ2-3	CASAGTSMSDTQYF
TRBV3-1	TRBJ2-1	CASSPTPSNEQFF
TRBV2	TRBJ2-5	CASTGVQETQYF
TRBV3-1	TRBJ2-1	CASSLPGSGLQFF
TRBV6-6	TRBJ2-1	CASSFTRTSGGREQFF
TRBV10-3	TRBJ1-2	CATQGNSANYGYTF
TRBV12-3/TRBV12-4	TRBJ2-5	CASSSHWAGEETQYF
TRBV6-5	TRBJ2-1	CASSYPHDSYNEQFF
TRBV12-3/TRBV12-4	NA	CASSLRSVYEQYF
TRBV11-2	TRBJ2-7	CASRRGGAPSSYEQYF
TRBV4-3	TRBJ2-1	CASSQDLAGGPGPFF
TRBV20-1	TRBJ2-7	CSARDRVDYEQYF
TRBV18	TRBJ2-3	CASSPQWKTDTQYF
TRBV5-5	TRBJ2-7	CASSPARVNEQYF
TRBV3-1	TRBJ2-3	CASKGVYTDTQYF
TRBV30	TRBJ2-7	CAWSVFSGGEQYF
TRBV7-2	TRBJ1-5	CASSVKGTGNQPQHF
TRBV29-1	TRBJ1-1	CSVEEGSNTEAFF
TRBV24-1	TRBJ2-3	CATSDWDRTSNTQYF
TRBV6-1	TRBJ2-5	CASSERFAEVQETQYF
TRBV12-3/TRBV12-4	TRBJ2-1	CASSPGQWNYNEQFF
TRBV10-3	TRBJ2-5	CAISEEVQETQYF
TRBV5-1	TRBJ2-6	CASSGTGNGANVLTF
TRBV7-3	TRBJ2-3	CASSSRGLDTQYF
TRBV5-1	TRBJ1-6	CASSLSTGPDSPLHF